Presented here are 2 T cell receptor beta chains from one specimen sequenced in a study of OX40 agonist ivuxolimab in advanced cancers. Using immunoSEQ multiplex PCR, the repertoire was profiled, and TCRdb retains in-frame clones only, with some absent. The sample consists of roughly 54,000 clones, about 83% of them appearing once. The source material was CD4+ or CD8+ T cells sorted from blood, sampled in a trial of the OX40 agonist ivuxolimab. These receptors were obtained from an adult with an advanced solid tumor such as melanoma, head and neck, liver or kidney cancer.

The genes are TRBV25-1 and TRBJ2-3; 10 nucleotides align to TRBD2. The CDR3 totals 17 residues. The V gene's germline CDR1 is MGHDK and CDR2 SYGVNS. V was pared by 2 bases and J by 4 bases, with 9 bases of the junction left unmatched. CDR3 in DNA: TGTGCCAGCAGTGAAGGCTCTAGCGGGGGAGGGGCAGATACGCAGTATTTT. This codes for CASSEGSSGGGADTQYF.

The chain is built from TRBV19 and TRBJ1-6; D is unclear. CDR1 LNHDA and CDR2 SQIVND come from the germline V gene (reference sequence). This CDR3 contains 14 residues. Trimming pared 5 bases from V and 8 bases from J, leaving 13 bases between. The CDR3 sequence: CASSRVVMDSPLHF. The DNA of the CDR3 is TGTGCCAGTAGTCGTGTTGTAATGGATTCACCCCTCCACTTT.